A selection of T cell receptor beta chains follows, all from one sample in a study of response to subunit inactivated influenza vaccine. TCRdb re-called the RT-PCR reads through MiXCR, storing one row per CDR3 protein. The sample carries 600,000 to 850,000 distinct CDR3 sequences, approximately 14% recorded once. The source was PBMCs from blood, collected around two weeks before vaccination. The receptors stem from a man in his fifties who received an inactivated influenza vaccine. Both conserved end residues are part of each CDR3.

TRBV6-2/TRBV6-3	CASTLYLGAQTGELFF
TRBV5-1	CASSFRQEHSYEQYF
TRBV5-8	CASTFSGNLYNEQFF
TRBV6-5	CASSLPGQGRNEQFF
TRBV12-3/TRBV12-4	CASSFPGLAGVSTGELFF
TRBV20-1	CSAISSTSSYNEQFF
TRBV4-3	CASSQDQATNEKLFF
TRBV15	CATSRGTVSNTEAFF
TRBV7-8	CASSSPSGGAYNEQFF
TRBV7-9	CASSPRGAAFGYTF
TRBV4-1	CASQSSAAVDEQYF
TRBV20-1	CSAWPANQETQYF
TRBV6-4	CASSRWTGGTGELFF
TRBV28	CASSLMGAEGYTF
TRBV28	CASVQGTLNYGYTF
TRBV4-3	CASSHSERNYNEQFF
TRBV20-1	CSARVHNYGYTF
TRBV12-3/TRBV12-4	CASSLEMYQETQYF
TRBV10-3	CAISDGQGYGYTF
TRBV12-3/TRBV12-4	CGRGLDIQPQHF
TRBV20-1	CSASRPQGVVYGYTF
TRBV29-1	CSVAQEFDQPQHF
TRBV5-6	CASSIRNWYQETQYF
TRBV7-2	CASSLSGTGNRGEKLFF
TRBV27	CASSFLASTYEQYF
TRBV12-3/TRBV12-4	CASSRDGYGYTF
TRBV20-1	CSAVWGGEVYNEQFF
TRBV12-3/TRBV12-4	CASSPTVKDTQYF
TRBV28	CASSGGALGEQYF
TRBV7-6	CASSPTTNEQFF
TRBV5-1	CASRLGWSYEQYF
TRBV5-4	CASSLSDRGTDEQYF
TRBV6-1	CASSKTGQYTGELFF
TRBV20-1	CSARNPGQQVGGYTF
TRBV14	CASSQSRDRGYEQYF
TRBV6-1	CASKRYPRRIPYEQYF
TRBV20-1	CSARDPDRDEQYF
TRBV7-2	CASSLGWGTRIGNEQFF
TRBV27	CASSLLWDGLSNQPQHF
TRBV28	CASSFYGTPTDTQYF
TRBV12-3/TRBV12-4	CASSFEGLVSPLHF
TRBV6-2/TRBV6-3	CASRQNRGLTPYEQYF
TRBV20-1	CSAVGGRENIQYF
TRBV4-1	CASSRRGSEGSYSAEAFF
TRBV18	CASSLPSGRDEFF
TRBV4-1	CASSQDRQGNYGYTF
TRBV28	CATKGPSNQPQHF
TRBV25-1	CASSEQGSYGYTF
TRBV12-3/TRBV12-4	CASRQNSGPYNEQFF
TRBV20-1	CSARDPLEGGNEQFF
TRBV11-2	CASSARLAGGPTDTQYF
TRBV24-1	CATSDPGLAGGYTDTQYF
TRBV5-1	CASSQQGMSGTDTQYF
TRBV12-3/TRBV12-4	CASSLNGETQYF
TRBV5-1	CASSKDGTGDTQYF
TRBV28	CASSLGQRGSSYNEQFF
TRBV6-5	CASSYSPRDSPLHF